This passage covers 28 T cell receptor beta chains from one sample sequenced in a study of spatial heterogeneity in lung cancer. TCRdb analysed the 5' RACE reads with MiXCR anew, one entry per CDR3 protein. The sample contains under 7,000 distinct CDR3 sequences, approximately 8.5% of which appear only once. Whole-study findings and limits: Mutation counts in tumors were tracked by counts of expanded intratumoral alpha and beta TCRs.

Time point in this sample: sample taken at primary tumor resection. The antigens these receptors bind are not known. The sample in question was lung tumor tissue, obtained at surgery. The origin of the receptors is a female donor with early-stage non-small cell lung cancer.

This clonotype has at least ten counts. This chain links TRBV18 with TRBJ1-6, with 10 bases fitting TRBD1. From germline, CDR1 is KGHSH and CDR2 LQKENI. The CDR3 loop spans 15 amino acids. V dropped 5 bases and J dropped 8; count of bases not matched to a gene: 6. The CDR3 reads CASSITGTGDSPLHF. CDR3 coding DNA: TGTGCCAGCTCAATAACCGGGACAGGGGATTCACCCCTCCACTTT.

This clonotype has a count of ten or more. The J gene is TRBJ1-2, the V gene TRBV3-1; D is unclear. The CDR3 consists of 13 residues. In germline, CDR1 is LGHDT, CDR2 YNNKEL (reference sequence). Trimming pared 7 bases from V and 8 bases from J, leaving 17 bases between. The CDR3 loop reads CASTSTWTGGYTF. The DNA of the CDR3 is TGTGCCAGCACCAGTACTTGGACGGGGGGCTACACCTTC.

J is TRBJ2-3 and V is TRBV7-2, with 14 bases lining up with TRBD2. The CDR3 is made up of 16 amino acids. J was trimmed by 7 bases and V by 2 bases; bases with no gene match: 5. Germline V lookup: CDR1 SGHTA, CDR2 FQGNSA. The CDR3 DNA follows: TGTGCCAGCAGCTTAAGCGGACTAGCGGGGGGCAATACGCAGTATTTT. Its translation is CASSLSGLAGGNTQYF.

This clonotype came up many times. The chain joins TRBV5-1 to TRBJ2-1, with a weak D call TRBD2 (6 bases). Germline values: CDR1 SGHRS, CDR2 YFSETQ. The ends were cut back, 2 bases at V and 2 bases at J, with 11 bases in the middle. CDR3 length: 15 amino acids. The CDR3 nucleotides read TGCGCCAGCAGCTTAGGACTACATGCCTACAATGAGCAGTTCTTC. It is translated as CASSLGLHAYNEQFF.

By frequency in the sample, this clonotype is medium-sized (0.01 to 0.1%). The CDR3 DNA sequence: TGTGCCAGCAGTAAGACGGGACGCAGAGTTAGCACAGATACGCAGTATTTT. Amino acids: CASSKTGRRVSTDTQYF. The gene calls are TRBV12-3 or TRBV12-4 and TRBJ2-3, with D perhaps TRBD1 or TRBD2 (5 bases each). V was pared by 5 bases and J by 0 bases, with 18 bases between. The CDR3 covers 17 residues.

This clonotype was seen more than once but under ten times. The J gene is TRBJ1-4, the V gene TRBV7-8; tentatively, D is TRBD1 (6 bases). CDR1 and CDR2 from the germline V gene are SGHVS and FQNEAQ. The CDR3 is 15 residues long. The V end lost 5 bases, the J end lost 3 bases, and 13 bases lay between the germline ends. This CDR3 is CASSLRDIPNEKLFF. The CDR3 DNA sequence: TGTGCCAGCAGCCTCCGGGACATCCCTAATGAAAAACTGTTTTTT.

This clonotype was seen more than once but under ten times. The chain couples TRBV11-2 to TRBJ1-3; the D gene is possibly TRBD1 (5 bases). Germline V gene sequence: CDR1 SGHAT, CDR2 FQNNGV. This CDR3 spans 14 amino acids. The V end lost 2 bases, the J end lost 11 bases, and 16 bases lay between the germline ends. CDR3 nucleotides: TGTGCCAGCAGCTTAAGTGTCGGGGGAGATCCCATATATTTT. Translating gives CASSLSVGGDPIYF.

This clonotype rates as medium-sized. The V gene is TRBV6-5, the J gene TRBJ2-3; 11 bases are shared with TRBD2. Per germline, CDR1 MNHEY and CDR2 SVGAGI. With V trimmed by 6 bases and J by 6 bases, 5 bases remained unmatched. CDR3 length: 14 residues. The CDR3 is CASSLSGGADTQYF. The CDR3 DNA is TGTGCCAGCAGCCTTAGCGGGGGGGCCGATACGCAGTATTTT.

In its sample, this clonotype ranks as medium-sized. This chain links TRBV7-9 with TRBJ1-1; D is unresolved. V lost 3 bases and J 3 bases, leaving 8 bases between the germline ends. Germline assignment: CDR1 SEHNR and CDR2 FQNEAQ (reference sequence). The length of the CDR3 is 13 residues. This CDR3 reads CASSFSDYTEAFF. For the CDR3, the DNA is TGTGCCAGCAGCTTTTCCGACTACACTGAAGCTTTCTTT.

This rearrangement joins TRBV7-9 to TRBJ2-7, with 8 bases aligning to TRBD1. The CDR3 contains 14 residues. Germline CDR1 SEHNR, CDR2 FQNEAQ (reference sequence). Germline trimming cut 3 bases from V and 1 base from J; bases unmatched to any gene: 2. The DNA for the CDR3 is TGTGCCAGCAGCTTCACAGGGGGTTCCTACGAGCAGTACTTC. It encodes CASSFTGGSYEQYF.

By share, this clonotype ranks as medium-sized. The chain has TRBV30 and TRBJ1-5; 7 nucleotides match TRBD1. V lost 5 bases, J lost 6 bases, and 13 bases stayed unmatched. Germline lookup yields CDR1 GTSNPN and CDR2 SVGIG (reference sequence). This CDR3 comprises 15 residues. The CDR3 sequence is CAWGLGDRDLQPQHF. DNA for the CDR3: TGTGCCTGGGGGTTGGGTGACAGGGATCTTCAGCCCCAGCATTTT.

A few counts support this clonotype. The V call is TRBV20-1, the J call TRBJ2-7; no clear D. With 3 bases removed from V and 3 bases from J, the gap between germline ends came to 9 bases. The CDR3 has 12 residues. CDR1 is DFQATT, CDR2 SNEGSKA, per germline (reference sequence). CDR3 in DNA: TGCAGTGCTAGTGCGGATCTCTACGAGCAGTACTTC. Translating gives CSASADLYEQYF.

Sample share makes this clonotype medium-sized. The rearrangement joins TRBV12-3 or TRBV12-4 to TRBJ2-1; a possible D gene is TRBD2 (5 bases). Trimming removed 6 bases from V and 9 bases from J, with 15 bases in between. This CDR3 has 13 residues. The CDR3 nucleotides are TGTGCCAGCAGCCAGATCGAGGGTATTGAGCAGTTCTTC. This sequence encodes CASSQIEGIEQFF.

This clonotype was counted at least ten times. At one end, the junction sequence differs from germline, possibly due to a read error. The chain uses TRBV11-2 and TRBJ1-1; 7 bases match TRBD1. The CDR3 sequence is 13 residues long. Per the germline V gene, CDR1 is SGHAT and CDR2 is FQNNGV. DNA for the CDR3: TGTGCCAGCAGCCTAGACAGGGACACTGAAGCTTTCTTT. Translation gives CASSLDRDTEAFF.

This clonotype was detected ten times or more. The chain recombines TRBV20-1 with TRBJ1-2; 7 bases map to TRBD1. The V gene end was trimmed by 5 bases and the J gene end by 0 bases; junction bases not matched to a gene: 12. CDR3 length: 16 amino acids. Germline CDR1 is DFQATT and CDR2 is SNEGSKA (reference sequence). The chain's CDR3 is CSARGGRQGSNYGYTF. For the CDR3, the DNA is TGCAGTGCTCGTGGGGGGAGACAGGGATCTAACTATGGCTACACCTTC.

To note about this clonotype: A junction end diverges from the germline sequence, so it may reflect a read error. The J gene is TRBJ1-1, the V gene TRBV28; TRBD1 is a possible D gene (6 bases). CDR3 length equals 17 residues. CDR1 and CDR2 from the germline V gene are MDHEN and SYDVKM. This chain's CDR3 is CVSSLYSGEGRDTEAFF. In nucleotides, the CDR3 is TGTGTCAGCAGTTTGTATTCAGGGGAAGGGAGGGACACTGAAGCTTTCTTT. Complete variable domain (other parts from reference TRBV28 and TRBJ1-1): DVKVTQSSRYLVKRTGEKVFLECVQDMDHENMFWYRQDPGLGLRLIYFSYDVKMKEKGDIPEGYSVSREKKERFSLILESASTNQTSMYLCVSSLYSGEGRDTEAFFGQGTRLTVV.

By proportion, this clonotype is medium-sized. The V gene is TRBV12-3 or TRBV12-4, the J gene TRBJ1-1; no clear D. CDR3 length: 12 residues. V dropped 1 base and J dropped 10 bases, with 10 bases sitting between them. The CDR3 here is CASSLGGRLAFF. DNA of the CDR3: TGTGCCAGCAGTTTAGGCGGCAGGCTAGCTTTCTTT.

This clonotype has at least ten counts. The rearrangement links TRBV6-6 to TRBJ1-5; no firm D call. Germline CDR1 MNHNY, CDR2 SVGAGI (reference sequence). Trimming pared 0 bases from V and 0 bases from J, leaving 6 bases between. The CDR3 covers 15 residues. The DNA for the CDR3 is TGTGCCAGCAGTTACTCCGCGGATAGCAATCAGCCCCAGCATTTT. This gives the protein CASSYSADSNQPQHF.

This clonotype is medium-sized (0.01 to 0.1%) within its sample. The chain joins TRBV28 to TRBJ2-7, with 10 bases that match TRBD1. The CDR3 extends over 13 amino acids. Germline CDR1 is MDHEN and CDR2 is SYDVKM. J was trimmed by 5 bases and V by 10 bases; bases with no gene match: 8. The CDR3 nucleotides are TGTGCCACCGGAAGGGACAGGGGAAACGAGCAGTACTTC. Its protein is CATGRDRGNEQYF.

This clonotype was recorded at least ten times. The CDR3 here is CASSSGMEGYTF. The CDR3 DNA reads TGTGCCAGCAGTTCAGGGATGGAAGGCTACACCTTC. This chain links TRBV12-3 or TRBV12-4 with TRBJ1-2; D is possibly TRBD1 (5 bases). Trimming shortened V by 4 bases and J by 8 bases, and 11 bases separated the two germline ends. CDR3 length: 12 amino acids.

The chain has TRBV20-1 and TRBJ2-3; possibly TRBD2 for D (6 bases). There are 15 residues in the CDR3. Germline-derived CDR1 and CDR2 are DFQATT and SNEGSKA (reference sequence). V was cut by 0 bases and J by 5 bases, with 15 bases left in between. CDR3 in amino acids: CSARDATSLQDTQYF. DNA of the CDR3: TGCAGTGCTAGAGATGCCACTAGCCTGCAAGATACGCAGTATTTT.

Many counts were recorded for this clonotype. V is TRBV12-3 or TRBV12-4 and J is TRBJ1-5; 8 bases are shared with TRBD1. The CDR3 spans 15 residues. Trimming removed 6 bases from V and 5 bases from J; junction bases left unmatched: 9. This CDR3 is CASSIGQGKDQPQHF. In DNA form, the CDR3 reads TGTGCCAGCAGCATCGGACAGGGCAAGGATCAGCCCCAGCATTTT.

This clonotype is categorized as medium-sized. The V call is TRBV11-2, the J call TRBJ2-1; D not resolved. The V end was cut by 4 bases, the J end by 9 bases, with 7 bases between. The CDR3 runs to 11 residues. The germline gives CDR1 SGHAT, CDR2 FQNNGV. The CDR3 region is CASSSQLEQFF. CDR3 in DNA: TGTGCCAGCAGCTCTCAACTTGAGCAGTTCTTC.

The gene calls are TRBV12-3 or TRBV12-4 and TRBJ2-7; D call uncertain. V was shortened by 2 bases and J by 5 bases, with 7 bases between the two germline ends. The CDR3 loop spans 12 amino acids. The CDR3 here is CASSLRPNEQYF. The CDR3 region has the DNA TGTGCCAGCAGTTTACGCCCCAACGAGCAGTACTTC.

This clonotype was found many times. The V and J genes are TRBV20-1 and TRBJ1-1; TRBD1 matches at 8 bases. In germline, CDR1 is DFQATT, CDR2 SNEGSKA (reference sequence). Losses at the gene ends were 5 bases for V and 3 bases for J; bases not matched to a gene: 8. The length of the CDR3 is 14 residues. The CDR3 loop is CSAADRGWDTEAFF. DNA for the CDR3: TGCAGTGCTGCCGACAGGGGCTGGGACACTGAAGCTTTCTTT.

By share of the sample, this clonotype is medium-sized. CDR3 nucleotide sequence: TGTGCCAGCAGCCTAGGGACAGGGAACTACGAGCAGTACTTC. Amino acids: CASSLGTGNYEQYF. The chain has TRBV11-2 and TRBJ2-7; 9 bases align to TRBD1. The CDR3 has 14 amino acids. J lost 3 bases, V lost 5 bases, and 5 bases had no gene match. CDR1 and CDR2 (germline): SGHAT, FQNNGV. Variable domain in full (rest from reference TRBV11-2 and TRBJ2-7): EAGVAQSPRYKIIEKRQSVAFWCNPISGHATLYWYQQILGQGPKLLIQFQNNGVVDDSQLPKDRFSAERLKGVDSTLKIQPAKLEDSAVYLCASSLGTGNYEQYFGPGTRLTVT.

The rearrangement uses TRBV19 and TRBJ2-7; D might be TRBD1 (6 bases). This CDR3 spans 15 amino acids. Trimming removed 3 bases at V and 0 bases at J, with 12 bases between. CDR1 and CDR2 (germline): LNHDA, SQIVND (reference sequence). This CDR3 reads CASSISHRDSYEQYF. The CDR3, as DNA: TGTGCCAGTAGTATCTCTCACAGGGACTCCTACGAGCAGTACTTC.

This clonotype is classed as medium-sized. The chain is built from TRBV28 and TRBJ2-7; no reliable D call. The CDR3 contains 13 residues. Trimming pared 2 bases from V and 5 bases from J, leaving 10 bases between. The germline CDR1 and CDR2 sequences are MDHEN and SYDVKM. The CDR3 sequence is CASSLSLMDEQYF. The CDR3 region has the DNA TGTGCCAGCAGTTTAAGTCTTATGGACGAGCAGTACTTC.